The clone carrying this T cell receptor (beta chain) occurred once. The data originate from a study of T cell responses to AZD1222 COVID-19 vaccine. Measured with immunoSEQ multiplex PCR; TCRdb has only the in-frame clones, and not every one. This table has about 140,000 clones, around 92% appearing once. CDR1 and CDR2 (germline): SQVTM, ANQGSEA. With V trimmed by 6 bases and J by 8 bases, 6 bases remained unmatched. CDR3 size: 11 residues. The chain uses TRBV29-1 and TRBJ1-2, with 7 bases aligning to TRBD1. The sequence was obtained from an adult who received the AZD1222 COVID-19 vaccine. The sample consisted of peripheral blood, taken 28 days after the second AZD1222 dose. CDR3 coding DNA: TGCAGCGTAGAACAGGGGCGAGGCTACACCTTC. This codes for CSVEQGRGYTF.